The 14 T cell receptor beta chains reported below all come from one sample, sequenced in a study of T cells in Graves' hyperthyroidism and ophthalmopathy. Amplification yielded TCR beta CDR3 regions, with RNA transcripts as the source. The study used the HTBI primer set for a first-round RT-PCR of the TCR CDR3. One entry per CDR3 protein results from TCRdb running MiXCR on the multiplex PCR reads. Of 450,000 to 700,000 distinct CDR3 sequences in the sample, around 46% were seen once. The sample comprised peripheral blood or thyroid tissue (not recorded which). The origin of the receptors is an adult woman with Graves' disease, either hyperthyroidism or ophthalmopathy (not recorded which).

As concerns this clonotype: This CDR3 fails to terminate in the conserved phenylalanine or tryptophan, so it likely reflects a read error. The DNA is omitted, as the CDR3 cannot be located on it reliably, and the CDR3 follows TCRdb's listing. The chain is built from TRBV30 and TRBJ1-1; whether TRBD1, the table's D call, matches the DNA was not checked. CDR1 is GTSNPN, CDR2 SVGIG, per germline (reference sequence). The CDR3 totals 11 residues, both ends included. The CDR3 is CAWTGSRDVYY.

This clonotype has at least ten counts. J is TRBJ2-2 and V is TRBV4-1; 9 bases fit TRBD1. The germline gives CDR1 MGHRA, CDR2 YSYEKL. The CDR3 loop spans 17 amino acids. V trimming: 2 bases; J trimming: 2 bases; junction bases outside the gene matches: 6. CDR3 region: CASSQPRDRANTGELFF. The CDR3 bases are TGCGCCAGCAGCCAACCCCGGGACAGGGCAAACACCGGGGAGCTGTTTTTT.

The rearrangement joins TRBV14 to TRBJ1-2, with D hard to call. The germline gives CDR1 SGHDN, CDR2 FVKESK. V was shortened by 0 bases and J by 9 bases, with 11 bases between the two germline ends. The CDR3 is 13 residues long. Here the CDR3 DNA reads TGTGCCAGCAGCCAAGATCCTCCCTGGCGCTACACCTTC. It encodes CASSQDPPWRYTF.

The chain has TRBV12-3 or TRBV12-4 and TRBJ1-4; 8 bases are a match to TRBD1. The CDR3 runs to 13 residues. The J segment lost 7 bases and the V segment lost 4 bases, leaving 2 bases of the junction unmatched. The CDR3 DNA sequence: TGTGCCAGCAGTTACGGACAGGGTGAAAAACTGTTTTTT. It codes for CASSYGQGEKLFF.

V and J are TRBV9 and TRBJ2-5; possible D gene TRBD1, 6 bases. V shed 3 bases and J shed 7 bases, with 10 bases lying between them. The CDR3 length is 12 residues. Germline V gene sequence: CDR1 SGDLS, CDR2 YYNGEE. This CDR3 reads CASSATGRTQYF. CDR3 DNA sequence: TGTGCCAGCAGCGCGACAGGCCGGACCCAGTACTTC.

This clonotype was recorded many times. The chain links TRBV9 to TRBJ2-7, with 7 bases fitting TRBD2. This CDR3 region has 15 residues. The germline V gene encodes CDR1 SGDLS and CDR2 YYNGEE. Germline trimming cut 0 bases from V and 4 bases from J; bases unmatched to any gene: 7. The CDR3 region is CASSVEGGSKYEQYF. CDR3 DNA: TGTGCCAGCAGCGTAGAGGGCGGGAGTAAATACGAGCAGTACTTC.

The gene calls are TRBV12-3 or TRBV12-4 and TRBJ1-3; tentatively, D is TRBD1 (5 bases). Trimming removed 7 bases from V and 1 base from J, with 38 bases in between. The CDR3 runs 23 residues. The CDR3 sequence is CASTGARALASPPSKGSGNTIYF. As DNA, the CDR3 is TGTGCCAGCACCGGAGCCAGGGCGCTCGCCTCTCCTCCCTCTAAAGGTTCTGGAAACACCATATATTTT.

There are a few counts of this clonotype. CDR3 sequence: CASSEDARTVNTGELFF. The CDR3 DNA sequence: TGTGCCAGCAGTGAAGATGCCCGGACGGTGAACACCGGGGAGCTGTTTTTT. The chain uses TRBV6-1 and TRBJ2-2, with D unclear. The CDR3 contains 17 residues. Germline CDR1 MNHNS, CDR2 SASEGT. V was clipped by 1 base and J by 1 base, with 13 bases between them.

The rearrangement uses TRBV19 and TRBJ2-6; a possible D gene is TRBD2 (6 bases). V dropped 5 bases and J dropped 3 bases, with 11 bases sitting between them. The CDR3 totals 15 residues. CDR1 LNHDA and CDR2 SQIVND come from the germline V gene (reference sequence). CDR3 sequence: CASSPRGFGANVLTF. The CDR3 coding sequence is TGTGCCAGTAGTCCGCGGGGCTTTGGGGCCAACGTCCTGACTTTC.

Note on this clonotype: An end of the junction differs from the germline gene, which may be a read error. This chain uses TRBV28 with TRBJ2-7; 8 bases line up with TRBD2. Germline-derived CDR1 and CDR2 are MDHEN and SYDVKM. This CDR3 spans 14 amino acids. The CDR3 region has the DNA TGTGCCAACAGTTTAGTAGCGGGAAATTACGAGCAGTACTTC. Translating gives CANSLVAGNYEQYF.

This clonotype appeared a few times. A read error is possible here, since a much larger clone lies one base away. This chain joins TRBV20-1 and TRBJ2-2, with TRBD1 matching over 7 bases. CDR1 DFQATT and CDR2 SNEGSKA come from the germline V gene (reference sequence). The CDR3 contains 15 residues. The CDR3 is CSAPLTGTNTGELLF. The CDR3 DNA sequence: TGCAGTGCCCCCTTGACAGGGACGAACACCGGGGAGCTGCTTTTT.

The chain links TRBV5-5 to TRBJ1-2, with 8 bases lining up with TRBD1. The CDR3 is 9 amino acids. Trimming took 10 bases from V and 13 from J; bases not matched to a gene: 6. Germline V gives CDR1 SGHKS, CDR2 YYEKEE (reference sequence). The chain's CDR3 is CASGGTGTF. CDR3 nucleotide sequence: TGTGCCTCGGGAGGGACAGGCACCTTC.

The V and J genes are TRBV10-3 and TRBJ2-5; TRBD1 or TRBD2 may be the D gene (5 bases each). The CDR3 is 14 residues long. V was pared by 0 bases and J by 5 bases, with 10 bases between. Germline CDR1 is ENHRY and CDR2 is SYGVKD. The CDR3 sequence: CAISESGVMETQYF. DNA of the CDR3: TGTGCCATCAGTGAGTCGGGGGTGATGGAGACCCAGTACTTC.

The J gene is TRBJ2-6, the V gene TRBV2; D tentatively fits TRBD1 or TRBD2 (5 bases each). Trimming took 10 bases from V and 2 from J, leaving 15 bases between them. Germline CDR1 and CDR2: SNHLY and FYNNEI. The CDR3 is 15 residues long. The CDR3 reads CATPPRGAGANVLTF. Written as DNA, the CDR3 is TGTGCCACCCCCCCCCGGGGCGCTGGGGCCAACGTCCTGACTTTC.